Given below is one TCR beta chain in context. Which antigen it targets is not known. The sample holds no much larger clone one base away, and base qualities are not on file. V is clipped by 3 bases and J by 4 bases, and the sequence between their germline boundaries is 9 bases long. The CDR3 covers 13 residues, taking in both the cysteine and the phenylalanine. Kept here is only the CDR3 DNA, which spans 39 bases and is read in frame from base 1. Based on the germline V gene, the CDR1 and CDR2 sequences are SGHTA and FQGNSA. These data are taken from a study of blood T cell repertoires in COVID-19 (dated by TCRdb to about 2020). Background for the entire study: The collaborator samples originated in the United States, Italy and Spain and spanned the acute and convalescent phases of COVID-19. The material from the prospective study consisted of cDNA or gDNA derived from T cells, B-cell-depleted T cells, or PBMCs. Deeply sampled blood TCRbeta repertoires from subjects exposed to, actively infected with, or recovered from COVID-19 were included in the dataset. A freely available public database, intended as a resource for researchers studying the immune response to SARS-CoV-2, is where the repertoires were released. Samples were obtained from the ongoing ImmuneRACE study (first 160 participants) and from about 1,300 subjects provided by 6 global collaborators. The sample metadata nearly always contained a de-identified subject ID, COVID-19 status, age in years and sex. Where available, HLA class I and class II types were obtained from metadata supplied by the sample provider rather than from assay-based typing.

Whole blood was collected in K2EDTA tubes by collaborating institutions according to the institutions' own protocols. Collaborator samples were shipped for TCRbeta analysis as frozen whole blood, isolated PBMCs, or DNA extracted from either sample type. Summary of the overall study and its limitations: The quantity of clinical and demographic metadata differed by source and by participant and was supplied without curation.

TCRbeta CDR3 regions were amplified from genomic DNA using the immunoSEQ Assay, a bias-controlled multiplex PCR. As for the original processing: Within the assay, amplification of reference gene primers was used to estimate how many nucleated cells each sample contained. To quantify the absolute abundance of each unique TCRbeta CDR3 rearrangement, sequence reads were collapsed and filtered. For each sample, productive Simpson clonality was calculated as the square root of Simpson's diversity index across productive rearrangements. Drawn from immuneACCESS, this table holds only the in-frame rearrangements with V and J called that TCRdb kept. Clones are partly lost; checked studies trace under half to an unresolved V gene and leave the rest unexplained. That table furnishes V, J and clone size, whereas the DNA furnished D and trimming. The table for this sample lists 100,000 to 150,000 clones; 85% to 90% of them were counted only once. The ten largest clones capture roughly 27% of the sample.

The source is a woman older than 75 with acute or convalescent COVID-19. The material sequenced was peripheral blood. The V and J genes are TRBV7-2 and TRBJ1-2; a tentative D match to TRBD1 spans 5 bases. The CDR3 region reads CASSFKGSYGYTF. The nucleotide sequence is TGTGCCAGCAGCTTCAAGGGGTCCTATGGCTACACCTTC. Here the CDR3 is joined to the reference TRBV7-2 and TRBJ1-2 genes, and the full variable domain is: GAGVSQSPSNKVTEKGKDVELRCDPISGHTALYWYRQSLGQGLEFLIYFQGNSAPDKSGLPSDRFSAERTGGSVSTLTIQRTQQEDSAVYLCASSFKGSYGYTFGSGTRLTVV.